This T cell receptor beta chain came from a study of T cells expressing NK-cell markers. Across the whole study: Investigators obtained TCR beta repertoires from sorted CD3+CD56+NKG2C+, CD3+CD56+NKG2C- and CD3+CD56-NKG2C+ T cells.

What made the TCR beta cDNA was 5'RACE template switching with UMIs. TCRdb reprocessed the 5' RACE reads, with one entry per CDR3 protein and no DNA. The clone table shows hundreds of thousands of distinct CDR3 sequences, with the ten largest holding 5.2%. As to this clonotype: What it binds is not known.

This CDR3 comprises 17 residues. Germline CDR1 reads SGHRS; CDR2 reads YFSETQ. General observations from the study: The study left the HCMV specificity of expanded NKG2C+ T cell clones unresolved. Dominant NKG2C+ clonotypes accounted for 1.0-7.0% of CD8+ T cells in about six donors.

The sample was blood T cells: a sorted CD56 or NKG2C T cell subset, CD4+ or CD8+ T cells, or bulk PBMC T cells (not recorded which). The source of this sequence is a man aged 18 to 69 in good health. The V and J genes are TRBV5-1 and TRBJ2-3; TCRdb outputs TRBD1, but without DNA this stays unchecked. The CDR3 region is CASSLGLAGGPQDTQYF.